The TCR beta chain described here comes from a study of blood T cell repertoires in COVID-19. V shed 7 bases and J 1 base; nucleotides not matched to a gene: 1. The length of the CDR3 is 13 residues. CDR1 and CDR2 from the germline V gene are MNHEY and SVGAGI. Per the original data handling: Amplified reference gene primers provided the basis for estimating nucleated cell counts. Sequencing used immunoSEQ multiplex PCR; TCRdb keeps in-frame clones, though not all of them. V, J and clone size derive from that table, while D and trimming were established from the DNA sequence. This sample has 250,000 to 350,000 clones, with approximately 85% found just once. The study recruited people aged about 18 to 90 years across around 24 US areas.

The chain is built from TRBV6-5 and TRBJ2-7; TRBD2 matches 10 bases. The specimen sequenced was PBMCs or T cells enriched from blood (not recorded which). The TCR was taken from a woman aged 25 to 39 who had recovered from COVID-19. Written as DNA, the CDR3 is TGTGCCAGCACACTAGCGGGGTCCTACGAGCAGTACTTC. Translating gives CASTLAGSYEQYF.